This T cell receptor (beta chain) was observed in a study of cytomegalovirus exposure and HLA in healthy donors. General study points: Segments of the TCR beta V type were, in most cases, productive about 87% or about 30% of the time in an earlier analysis. After further analysis at a later stage, roughly 15,000 TCR beta sequences were associated with HLA alleles at 0.05 false discovery rate. When a later analysis was performed, an Asian-associated ancestry cluster reportedly had fewer N-insertions than the approximately 700-donor mean.

Primers: 60 Vbeta forward and 13 Jbeta reverse. TCRdb's table, derived via immunoSEQ multiplex PCR, lists solely in-frame clones and lacks some. The sample lists about 130,000 clones, approximately 87% occurring once. A note on this clone: Its antigen is as yet unknown.

Sequencing was done on a sample of PBMCs. This TCR was recovered from a middle-aged man in good health and CMV-seronegative.

CDR3 nucleotides: TGTGCCAGCAGCTTACGGCGGGGGGGGGCCTACGAGCAGTACTTC. It is translated as CASSLRRGGAYEQYF. The chain links TRBV13 to TRBJ2-7; 9 bases agree with TRBD2. The CDR3 covers 15 residues. The J segment lost 2 bases and the V segment lost 2 bases, leaving 4 bases of the junction unmatched. Per the germline V gene, CDR1 is PRHDT and CDR2 is FYEKMQ (reference sequence).